This is a list of T cell receptor beta chains from one sample in a study of T cells in localized non-small cell lung cancer. The protocol was immunoSEQ multiplex PCR, while the TCRdb copy is restricted to in-frame clones and leaves out a portion. The profile shows some 130,000 clones, approximately 88% of them singletons. Sequenced here: peripheral blood, sampled before any cancer treatment. These TCRs come from a female donor of 60 years or more with stage I lung adenocarcinoma. Both conserved end residues are trimmed from each CDR3. A clone size is listed for some rows: how often the clone was seen (once, few, many), or a class if it is expanded.

cdr3_length j_call clone_size v_call cdr3_aa
12 TRBJ2-1 NA TRBV6-1 ASRLAGGHNEQF
11 TRBJ2-7 NA TRBV4-1 ASTGTGINEQY
12 TRBJ1-1 NA TRBV5-1 ASSLEGFMAEAF
14 TRBJ2-2 NA TRBV5-8 ASRKPGLPNTGELF
11 TRBJ2-1 NA TRBV2 ASSEGTSGIRF
13 TRBJ2-1 NA TRBV4-1 ASSQDYVSYNEQF
11 TRBJ2-3 NA TRBV5-1 ASSLAAPDTQY
13 TRBJ2-7 NA TRBV7-2 ASSSPDRGLYEQY
14 TRBJ2-3 NA TRBV10-3 AISVGLAGSTDTQY
13 TRBJ2-3 NA TRBV9 ASSVSGLAGDTQY
12 TRBJ1-3 NA TRBV25-1 ASSDDRAGNTIY
11 TRBJ2-7 NA TRBV14 ASSQAYDYEQY
11 TRBJ2-2 NA TRBV28 ASKTSNTGELF
16 TRBJ2-3 NA TRBV9 ASSATGTSGIGTDTQY
11 TRBJ2-1 NA TRBV10-1 ASTRQVGGEQF
13 TRBJ1-4 NA TRBV2 ASSELRQGNEKLF
12 TRBJ1-4 NA TRBV7-9 ASSRVGVFEKLF
12 TRBJ1-2 NA TRBV30 AWRYRGGRGGYT
14 TRBJ2-6 NA TRBV18 ASSPARDRVANVLT
12 TRBJ1-2 NA TRBV28 ASSPGTGGFGYT
11 TRBJ2-1 NA TRBV6-5 ASSYGRWGEQF
14 TRBJ2-3 NA TRBV29-1 SVYPRDLGKKDTQY
10 TRBJ2-7 NA TRBV6-5 ASSRDSYEQY
13 TRBJ2-1 NA TRBV11-2 ASTPNGLADNEQF
12 TRBJ2-7 NA TRBV18 ASSPPSGAREQY
11 TRBJ2-2 NA TRBV4-2 ASSQGLAGELF
12 TRBJ2-1 NA TRBV5-1 ASSLGSGPNEQF
15 TRBJ2-1 once TRBV9 ASSVALGGTSYNEQF
11 TRBJ2-2 NA TRBV30 AWGTYNTGELF
12 TRBJ1-1 few TRBV6-5 ASSATAMNTEAF
14 TRBJ1-3 NA TRBV21-1 ASSRDRGDSGNTIY
12 TRBJ2-7 NA TRBV19 ASSILGGPYEQY
9 TRBJ2-1 NA TRBV6-5 ASSDVSEQF
11 TRBJ1-1 NA TRBV2 ASSPNQGPEAF
12 TRBJ2-3 NA TRBV7-3 ASSLQGRADTQY
10 TRBJ2-7 few TRBV27 AIVGRVNEQY
12 TRBJ2-7 NA TRBV5-4 ASSLGGQGYEQY
14 TRBJ2-3 NA TRBV7-2 ASSPRGRGGTDTQY
15 TRBJ2-1 once TRBV5-6 ASSIPTSGSMRAEQF
11 TRBJ1-2 NA TRBV29-1 SVEDREDYGYT
14 TRBJ2-1 NA TRBV5-1 ASSPPRQGGYNEQF
12 TRBJ1-5 NA TRBV7-2 ASSLFSEGQPQH
13 TRBJ1-5 once TRBV5-6 ASSRGLVSNQPQH
12 TRBJ2-1 NA TRBV5-1 ASLSGRQGNEQF
16 TRBJ2-1 NA TRBV10-2 ASSEYSGRAGSYNEQF
11 TRBJ2-7 NA TRBV28 ATQTGVLYEQY
15 TRBJ2-1 NA TRBV7-2 ASSTRSTGKNPNEQF
13 TRBJ2-5 NA TRBV5-8 ASTSSGHPQETQY
13 TRBJ2-1 NA TRBV19 ASSTQGGAYNEQF
12 TRBJ1-3 NA TRBV5-4 ASSLGGHQNTIY
12 TRBJ2-7 NA TRBV2 ASSRLAGAGEQY
16 TRBJ2-1 NA TRBV5-1 ASSLRGEKREGPNEQF
11 TRBJ1-1 NA TRBV7-8 ASSIQGRTEAF
16 TRBJ2-7 NA TRBV7-3 ASSLTLSRLAGDGEQY
11 TRBJ1-1 NA TRBV7-2 ASSLGRTFEAF
11 TRBJ2-7 once TRBV9 ASSVGDVTREY
12 TRBJ2-1 NA TRBV30 AWSWEDGYNEQF
17 TRBJ1-1 NA TRBV7-9 ASSLGLGTGGIRNTEAF
14 TRBJ2-5 NA TRBV21-1 ASSREGNSRGRVGY